This paragraph reports one T cell receptor beta chain. This sample was taken from a study of blood T cell repertoires in COVID-19. Study background: COVID-19 samples from acute and convalescent phases originated in the United States, Italy and Spain.

This CDR3 has 14 amino acids. V lost 5 bases, J lost 4 bases, and 12 bases lay in between. CDR1 and CDR2 (germline): MNHEY, SMNVEV (reference sequence). Those enrolled, adults aged about 18 to 89 years, came from about two dozen US areas. Cohort assignment relied on participant-reported clinical history. Per the original methods: Estimation of nucleated cell counts relied on the amplification of reference gene primers. The data were produced by immunoSEQ multiplex PCR, yet TCRdb's version contains in-frame clones alone and is incomplete. D and trimming come from the DNA, and the V and J calls and clone size come from that table. The table lists about 260,000 clones, around 84% of them singletons.

This sequence originates from a man aged 30-40 years with acute COVID-19. Sequenced material: PBMCs or T cells enriched from blood (not recorded which). The chain joins TRBV27 to TRBJ1-5; weak D call: TRBD1 (6 bases). The CDR3 DNA reads as TGTGCCAGCAGTCTACTGGGACAAAATCAGCCCCAGCATTTT. This translates into CASSLLGQNQPQHF.